These 11 T cell receptor beta chains came from one sample sequenced in a study of Ad26.COV2.S vaccination and SARS-CoV-2 variants. The treatment is: around 19 received Ad26.COV2.S at low or high dose, single or two shots; 5 received placebo; per-sample allocation not given. Collection of samples fell on day 63 after the first vaccine or placebo injection. The method was immunoSEQ multiplex PCR; TCRdb's version includes in-frame clones alone and lacks a portion of them. The data hold hundreds of thousands of clones, with around 87% observed a single time. The sample in question was peripheral blood, obtained in a trial of Ad26.COV2.S vaccine versus placebo. The receptors stem from a person aged 18-65 years who received the Ad26.COV2.S COVID-19 vaccine or a placebo.

This clone was counted once. Distinct nucleotide sequences in the sample also encode this CDR3. The chain carries TRBV18 and TRBJ1-3; TRBD1 might be the D (5 bases). The V and J ends lost 2 bases and 1 base respectively, with 6 bases between them. The length of the CDR3 is 14 residues. Per germline, CDR1 KGHSH and CDR2 LQKENI. The CDR3: CASSPGGSGNTIYF. The CDR3 DNA sequence: TGTGCCAGCTCACCAGGGGGATCTGGAAACACCATATATTTT.

CDR3 region: CASSLRVTEAFF. The CDR3 DNA is TGTGCCAGCAGTCTACGGGTCACTGAAGCTTTCTTT. This chain joins TRBV6-5 and TRBJ1-1; D is unclear. Germline V gene lookup returns CDR1 MNHEY and CDR2 SVGAGI. The CDR3 totals 12 residues. Trimming cost V 5 bases and J 4 bases, with 8 bases left between them.

A few counts support this clone. DNA of the CDR3: TGTGCCAGCAGCCAAGGACATAGCGGGGGGGCTGCCGGGGAGCTGTTTTTT. It yields the protein CASSQGHSGGAAGELFF. V and J are TRBV3-1 (or the pseudogene TRBV3-2) and TRBJ2-2; 11 nucleotides line up with TRBD2. V shed 1 base, J shed 6 bases, and the junction held 7 bases outside the gene matches. In germline, CDR1 is LGHDT, CDR2 YNNKEL (reference sequence). The CDR3 loop spans 17 amino acids.

V gene TRBV18 combines with J gene TRBJ2-7; the match to TRBD1 covers 8 bases. Germline CDR1 KGHSH, CDR2 LQKENI. The junction had 7 bases not matched to a gene; V was cut back by 4 bases and J by 5 bases. The CDR3 runs to 14 residues. DNA for the CDR3: TGTGCCAGCTCACAAACGACAGGGGTGGACGAGCAGTACTTC. Translated: CASSQTTGVDEQYF.

The V and J genes are TRBV27 and TRBJ2-7; TRBD2 matches 9 bases. The J segment lost 0 bases and the V segment lost 6 bases, leaving 15 bases of the junction unmatched. The CDR3 totals 18 residues. Germline CDR1 and CDR2: MNHEY and SMNVEV (reference sequence). CDR3 sequence (DNA): TGTGCCAGCAGAGGACTAGCGAGTAACCGGAGGAGCTCCTACGAGCAGTACTTC. Amino acid sequence: CASRGLASNRRSSYEQYF.

V usage is TRBV7-8 and J usage is TRBJ1-5; D ambiguous. Trimming took off 2 bases at V and 4 bases at J, with 3 bases between the two ends. Per germline, CDR1 SGHVS and CDR2 FQNEAQ. The CDR3 covers 12 residues. The CDR3 DNA reads as TGTGCCAGCAGCTTATCGAATCAGCCCCAGCATTTT. Its translation: CASSLSNQPQHF.

This clone turned up a few times. This chain connects TRBV7-9 to TRBJ1-2; 7 bases are shared with TRBD1. Germline lookup yields CDR1 SEHNR and CDR2 FQNEAQ (reference sequence). J was trimmed by 2 bases and V by 2 bases; bases with no gene match: 2. The CDR3 spans 14 residues. This CDR3 reads CASSLQGGNYGYTF. CDR3 sequence (DNA): TGTGCCAGCAGCTTACAGGGGGGAAACTATGGCTACACCTTC.

This rearrangement joins TRBV6-5 to TRBJ2-2; D not certain. V lost 6 bases, J lost 1 base, and 12 bases lay in between. This CDR3 has 15 residues. Per the germline V gene, CDR1 is MNHEY and CDR2 is SVGAGI. CDR3 sequence reads: CASRIPSGNTGELFF. The CDR3 nucleotides read TGTGCCAGCAGAATCCCGTCCGGGAACACCGGGGAGCTGTTTTTT.

This rearrangement joins TRBV2 to TRBJ2-5; D call uncertain. V lost 7 bases and J 1 base, leaving 7 bases between the germline ends. Germline values: CDR1 SNHLY, CDR2 FYNNEI. The CDR3 contains 12 residues. The CDR3 loop is CASIQVQETQYF. The DNA of the CDR3 is TGTGCCAGCATCCAGGTCCAAGAGACCCAGTACTTC.

The chain couples TRBV1 to TRBJ2-1; the table's D call, TRBD1, was not checked against the DNA. TRBV1 is designated a pseudogene. CDR3 length: 20 residues. CDR3: CTSSQVSGTGDWKRGCEQFF. The CDR3 region has the DNA TGCACCAGCAGCCAAGTAAGTGGGACAGGGGACTGGAAGAGGGGGTGTGAGCAGTTCTTC.

The chain combines TRBV2 with TRBJ1-1; D unresolved. V dropped 6 bases and J dropped 3 bases, with 11 bases sitting between them. The germline gives CDR1 SNHLY, CDR2 FYNNEI. CDR3 size: 13 residues. CDR3 sequence: CASRDSRDTEAFF. The CDR3 coding sequence is TGTGCCAGCAGGGACTCCCGTGACACTGAAGCTTTCTTT. The full variable domain, its missing parts supplied by reference TRBV2 and TRBJ1-1, is EPEVTQTPSHQVTQMGQEVILRCVPISNHLYFYWYRQILGQKVEFLVSFYNNEISEKSEIFDDQFSVERPDGSNFTLKIRSTKLEDSAMYFCASRDSRDTEAFFGQGTRLTVV.